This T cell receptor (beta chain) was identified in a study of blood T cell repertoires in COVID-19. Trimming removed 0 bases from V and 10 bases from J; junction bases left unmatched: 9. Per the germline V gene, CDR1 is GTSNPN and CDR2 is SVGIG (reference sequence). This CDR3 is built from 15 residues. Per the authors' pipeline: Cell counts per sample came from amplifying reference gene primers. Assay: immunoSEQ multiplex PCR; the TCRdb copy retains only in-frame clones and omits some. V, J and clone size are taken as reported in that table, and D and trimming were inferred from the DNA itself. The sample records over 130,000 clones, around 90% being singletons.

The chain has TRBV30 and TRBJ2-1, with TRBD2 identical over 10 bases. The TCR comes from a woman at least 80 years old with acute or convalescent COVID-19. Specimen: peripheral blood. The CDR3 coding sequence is TGTGCCTGGAGTGTACTTGGACTAGCGGTAAACGAGCAGTTCTTC. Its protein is CAWSVLGLAVNEQFF.